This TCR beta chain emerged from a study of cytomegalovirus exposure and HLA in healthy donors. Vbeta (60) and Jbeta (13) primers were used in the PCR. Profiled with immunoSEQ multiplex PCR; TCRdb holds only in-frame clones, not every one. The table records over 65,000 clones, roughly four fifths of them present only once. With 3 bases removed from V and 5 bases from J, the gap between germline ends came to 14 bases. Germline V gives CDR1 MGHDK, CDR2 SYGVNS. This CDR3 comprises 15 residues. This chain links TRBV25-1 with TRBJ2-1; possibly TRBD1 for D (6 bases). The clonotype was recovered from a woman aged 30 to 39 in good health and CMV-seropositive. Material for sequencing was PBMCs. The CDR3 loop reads CASSDRDTPDNEQFF. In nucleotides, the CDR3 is TGTGCCAGCAGTGACCGGGACACTCCCGACAATGAGCAGTTCTTC.